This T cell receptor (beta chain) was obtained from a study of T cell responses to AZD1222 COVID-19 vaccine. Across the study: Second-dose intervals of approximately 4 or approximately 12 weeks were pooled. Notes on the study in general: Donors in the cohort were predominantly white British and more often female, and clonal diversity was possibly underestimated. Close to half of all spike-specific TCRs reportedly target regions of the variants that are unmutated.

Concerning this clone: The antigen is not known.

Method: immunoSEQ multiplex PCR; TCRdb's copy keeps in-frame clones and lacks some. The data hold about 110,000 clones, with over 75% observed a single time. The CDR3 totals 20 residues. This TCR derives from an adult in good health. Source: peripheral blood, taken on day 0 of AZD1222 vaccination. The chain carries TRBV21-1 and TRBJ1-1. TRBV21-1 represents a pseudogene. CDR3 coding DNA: TGTGCCAGCAGTGGGTCCCTACTCGTCTTTATCGGGCCCTTGAACACTGAAGCTTTCTTT. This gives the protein CASSGSLLVFIGPLNTEAFF.